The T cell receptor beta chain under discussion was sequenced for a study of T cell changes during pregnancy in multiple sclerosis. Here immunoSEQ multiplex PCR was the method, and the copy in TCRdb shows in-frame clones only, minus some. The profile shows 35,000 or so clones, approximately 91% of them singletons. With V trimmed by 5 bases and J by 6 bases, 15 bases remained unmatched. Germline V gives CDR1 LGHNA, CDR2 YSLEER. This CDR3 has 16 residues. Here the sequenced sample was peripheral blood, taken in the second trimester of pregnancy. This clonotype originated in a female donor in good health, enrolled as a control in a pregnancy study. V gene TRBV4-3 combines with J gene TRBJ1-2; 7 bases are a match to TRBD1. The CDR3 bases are TGCGCCAGCAGCGCCGCGGGGCCCGGGACAGTACATGGCTACACCTTC. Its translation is CASSAAGPGTVHGYTF.